Below, 6 T cell receptor beta chains from the same sample are listed, as sequenced in a study of cytomegalovirus exposure and HLA in healthy donors. Sequencing was performed with immunoSEQ multiplex PCR; in TCRdb, only in-frame clones are kept and a portion is missing. The data hold around 70,000 clones, with 90% to 95% observed a single time. The sample was PBMCs. Every receptor here comes from a man younger than 30 in good health and CMV-seropositive.

The chain carries TRBV6-5 and TRBJ2-2; 7 nucleotides agree with TRBD2. Germline V gene lookup returns CDR1 MNHEY and CDR2 SVGAGI. The junction had 5 bases not matched to a gene; V was cut back by 7 bases and J by 0 bases. The CDR3 is 15 amino acids. The CDR3 nucleotides are TGTGCCAGCAAGTGGAGCGGGGCGAACACCGGGGAGCTGTTTTTT. Translation: CASKWSGANTGELFF.

V is TRBV5-1 and J is TRBJ2-7; TRBD2 might be the D (6 bases). Germline CDR1 reads SGHRS; CDR2 reads YFSETQ. The V end lost 7 bases, the J end lost 5 bases, and 13 bases lay between the germline ends. The CDR3 has 12 residues. The CDR3 sequence is CASGTGLHEQYF. The CDR3 nucleotides are TGCGCCAGCGGAACGGGACTCCACGAGCAGTACTTC.

The chain is built from TRBV30 and TRBJ2-2; 8 nucleotides match TRBD2. The CDR3 contains 14 residues. Trimming cost V 5 bases and J 5 bases; bases outside gene matches: 7. CDR1 is GTSNPN, CDR2 SVGIG, per germline (reference sequence). Here the CDR3 DNA reads TGTGCCTGGGGACTAGCCGGAGGGACCGGGGAGCTGTTTTTT. Encoded protein: CAWGLAGGTGELFF. The full variable domain, in which reference TRBV30 and TRBJ2-2 provide the parts outside the CDR3, is SQTIHQWPATLVQPVGSPLSLECTVEGTSNPNLYWYRQAAGRGLQLLFYSVGIGQISSEVPQNLSASRPQDRQFILSSKKLLLSDSGFYLCAWGLAGGTGELFFGEGSRLTVL.

The chain couples TRBV7-9 to TRBJ1-2; tentative D call: TRBD1 (6 bases). The germline V gene encodes CDR1 SEHNR and CDR2 FQNEAQ (reference sequence). The CDR3 has 13 amino acids. Trimming cost V 2 bases and J 8 bases, with 12 bases left between them. The CDR3 region has the DNA TGTGCCAGCAGCTTACAGGGGATGGAAGGCTACACCTTC. It encodes CASSLQGMEGYTF.

The J gene is TRBJ2-2, the V gene TRBV28; D gene ambiguous. The CDR3 has 14 amino acids. Germline assignment: CDR1 MDHEN and CDR2 SYDVKM. The ends were cut back, 5 bases at V and 4 bases at J, with 11 bases in the middle. CDR3 DNA sequence: TGTGCCAGCAGTGTGGGCATACCCACCGGGGAGCTGTTTTTT. Its protein product is CASSVGIPTGELFF. Filled out from reference TRBV28 and TRBJ2-2, the complete variable domain reads DVKVTQSSRYLVKRTGEKVFLECVQDMDHENMFWYRQDPGLGLRLIYFSYDVKMKEKGDIPEGYSVSREKKERFSLILESASTNQTSMYLCASSVGIPTGELFFGEGSRLTVL.

V usage is TRBV30 and J usage is TRBJ2-1, with a weak D call TRBD2 (5 bases). Germline CDR1 GTSNPN, CDR2 SVGIG (reference sequence). Trimming shortened V by 2 bases and J by 8 bases, and 16 bases separated the two germline ends. The CDR3 has 14 amino acids. This CDR3 reads CAWSLWPHSDEQFF. The CDR3 DNA sequence: TGTGCCTGGAGTCTCTGGCCCCATAGCGATGAGCAGTTCTTC.